The present T cell receptor (beta chain) was sequenced within a study of blood T cell repertoires in COVID-19. Per the original data handling: Quantification of nucleated cells was approximated via reference gene primer amplification. The table came from immunoSEQ multiplex PCR; TCRdb's copy has only in-frame clones and leaves some out. D and trimming come from the DNA, and the V and J calls and clone size come from that table. Among 100,000 to 120,000 clones, about 88% were seen once, and the ten largest hold 8.4%. The receptor comes from a woman aged 65 to 85 who had recovered from COVID-19. Material: peripheral blood.

The CDR3 sequence: CASSPAVGGSYEQYF. The CDR3 nucleotides read TGTGCCAGCAGCCCGGCAGTCGGGGGATCCTACGAGCAGTACTTC. The chain carries TRBV7-9 and TRBJ2-7; a weak D match, TRBD2 (6 bases). The CDR3 has 15 residues. V lost 5 bases and J lost 1, with 15 bases in between. Germline lookup yields CDR1 SEHNR and CDR2 FQNEAQ (reference sequence).